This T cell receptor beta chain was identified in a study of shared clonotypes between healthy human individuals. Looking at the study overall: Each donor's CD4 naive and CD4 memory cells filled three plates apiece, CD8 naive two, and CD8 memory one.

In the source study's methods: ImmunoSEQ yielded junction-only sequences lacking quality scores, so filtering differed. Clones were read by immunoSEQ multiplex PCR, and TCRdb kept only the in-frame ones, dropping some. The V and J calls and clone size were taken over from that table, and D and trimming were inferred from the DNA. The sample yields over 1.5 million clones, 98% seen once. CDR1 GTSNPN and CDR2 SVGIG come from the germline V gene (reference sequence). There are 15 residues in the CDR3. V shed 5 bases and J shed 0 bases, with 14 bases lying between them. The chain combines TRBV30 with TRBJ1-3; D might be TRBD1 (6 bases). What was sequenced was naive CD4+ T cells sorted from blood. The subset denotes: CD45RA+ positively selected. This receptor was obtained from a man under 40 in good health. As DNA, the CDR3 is TGTGCCTGGGACCCGACAGGCCGCTCTGGAAACACCATATATTTT. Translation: CAWDPTGRSGNTIYF.